The source of this T cell receptor (beta chain) is a study of beta chain features in type 1 diabetes. Across the study: When patients were set against healthy donors, age, gender and cell yields were similar.

This CDR3 contains 13 residues. Per the germline V gene, CDR1 is SGHTA and CDR2 is FQGNSA. Trimming removed 10 bases at V and 8 bases at J, with 19 bases between. Reverse transcribing all isolated RNA meant expressed TCRB transcripts were sequenced. The read count averaged approximately 3.3 million across naive, central memory and regulatory T cell samples. The repertoire was sequenced with immunoSEQ multiplex PCR; TCRdb's copy has only in-frame clones and lacks some. Of roughly 400,000 clones in the sample, approximately 15% were seen once. Points on this clone: Its antigen is unidentified.

Study-wide findings and caveats: PCR might show a preference for shorter templates, equally across patients and controls.

V gene TRBV7-2 combines with J gene TRBJ2-3; D is perhaps TRBD1 or TRBD2 (7 bases each). This receptor was taken from a young woman in good health. The sample taken for sequencing was naive CD4+ T cells from blood. CDR3 protein: CATRGAGEGTQYF. DNA of the CDR3: TGTGCCACCAGGGGGGCGGGAGAGGGTACGCAGTATTTT. Filled out from reference TRBV7-2 and TRBJ2-3, the complete variable domain reads GAGVSQSPSNKVTEKGKDVELRCDPISGHTALYWYRQSLGQGLEFLIYFQGNSAPDKSGLPSDRFSAERTGGSVSTLTIQRTQQEDSAVYLCATRGAGEGTQYFGPGTRLTVL.